The clone carrying this T cell receptor (beta chain) was picked up a small number of times. Antigen specificity is unknown. TCRdb fed the reads into MiXCR, producing one record per CDR3 protein. The sample includes more than 250,000 distinct CDR3 sequences, around a quarter of them seen just once. CDR3 length: 15 amino acids. From germline, CDR1 is MNHEY and CDR2 SVGEGT. V was clipped by 4 bases and J by 4 bases; unmatched bases: 5. This sample was taken from a study of T cell repertoires in cytomegalovirus infection. Overall study results and limits: CMV carriers with the relevant HLA were identified by cumulative public TCR beta family frequency.

The TCR sequence derives from a human donor in good health (CMV status not recorded). Some clones in this sample may be carry-over from other donors' samples. Here the sequenced sample was cultured PBMCs, taken from culture after CMV antigen stimulation. The genes are TRBV6-2 or TRBV6-3 and TRBJ2-2; 8 bases are shared with TRBD1. This CDR3 is CASSFGQGVTGELFF. CDR3 nucleotides: TGTGCCAGCAGTTTTGGACAGGGAGTCACCGGGGAGCTGTTTTTT.